The 6 T cell receptor beta chains listed next were all sequenced from one sample in a study of PD-1 blockade in mismatch repair-deficient tumors. Measured with immunoSEQ multiplex PCR; TCRdb has only the in-frame clones, and not every one. The sample lists roughly 16,000 clones; more than 65% were seen once. The starting material was PBMCs, obtained 4 weeks after starting pembrolizumab. The receptor source for this set is an adult with mismatch repair-deficient cancer.

The chain has TRBV7-9 and TRBJ2-1, with 7 bases identical to TRBD1. From germline, CDR1 is SEHNR and CDR2 FQNEAQ (reference sequence). The CDR3 consists of 15 residues. V lost 0 bases to trimming and J lost 3 bases; unmatched junction nucleotides: 2. CDR3 bases: TGTGCCAGCAGCTTAGCGCAGGGGGACTACAATGAGCAGTTCTTC. As protein: CASSLAQGDYNEQFF.

The chain carries TRBV10-1 and TRBJ2-2; D unclear. Germline lookup yields CDR1 WNHNN and CDR2 SYGVQD (reference sequence). The V end lost 6 bases, the J end lost 1 base, and 6 bases lay between the germline ends. The CDR3 sequence is 13 residues long. CDR3 sequence: CASREQNTGELFF. DNA of the CDR3: TGCGCCAGCAGGGAGCAGAACACCGGGGAGCTGTTTTTT.

V usage is TRBV7-6 and J usage is TRBJ2-2; D remains ambiguous. This CDR3 spans 16 amino acids. In germline, CDR1 is SGHVS, CDR2 FNYEAQ. V was cut by 5 bases and J by 4 bases, with 17 bases left in between. The CDR3 is CASSAYPPPSTGELFF. The CDR3 DNA reads as TGTGCCAGCAGCGCTTATCCCCCTCCGAGCACCGGGGAGCTGTTTTTT.

The chain joins TRBV6-5 to TRBJ1-1; 7 nucleotides line up with TRBD1. J lost 3 bases, V lost 0 bases, and 4 bases had no gene match. The CDR3 runs to 15 residues. Germline V gene sequence: CDR1 MNHEY, CDR2 SVGAGI. CDR3 nucleotide sequence: TGTGCCAGCAGTTACTCAAGACAGGGACACACTGAAGCTTTCTTT. Encoded protein: CASSYSRQGHTEAFF.

The chain carries TRBV2 and TRBJ2-3; 12 bases are shared with TRBD2. V lost 5 bases and J lost 3; bases outside the gene matches: 3. The CDR3 is made up of 15 amino acids. Germline V gene sequence: CDR1 SNHLY, CDR2 FYNNEI. Here the CDR3 reads CASSPGLAGTDTQYF. The CDR3 DNA reads TGTGCCAGCAGTCCAGGACTAGCGGGAACAGATACGCAGTATTTT.

The genes are TRBV19 and TRBJ2-5, with 7 bases that match TRBD1. Germline CDR1 LNHDA, CDR2 SQIVND (reference sequence). The CDR3 has 13 residues. Losses at the gene ends were 2 bases for V and 4 bases for J; bases not matched to a gene: 1. The CDR3 loop is CASSINRGETQYF. The DNA of the CDR3 is TGTGCCAGTAGTATAAACAGGGGAGAGACCCAGTACTTC.